This passage covers 19 T cell receptor beta chains from one sample sequenced in a study of T cell repertoires in cytomegalovirus infection. TCRdb ran MiXCR on the reads and lists one entry per CDR3 protein. The sample contains around 630,000 distinct CDR3 sequences, approximately 24% of which appear only once. Specimen: CD8+ T cells from PBMCs. These receptors all stem from a human donor in good health (CMV status not recorded). Some clones in this sample may be carry-over from other donors' samples.

This clonotype was seen ten or more times. V is TRBV5-1 and J is TRBJ2-7; unclear D gene. Germline lookup yields CDR1 SGHRS and CDR2 YFSETQ. The CDR3 runs 12 residues. The V end was cut by 0 bases, the J end by 0 bases, with 1 base between. The CDR3 is CASSLASYEQYV. The CDR3 nucleotides are TGCGCCAGCAGCTTGGCCTCCTACGAGCAGTACGTC.

This clonotype was seen ten or more times. The chain links TRBV29-1 to TRBJ2-5; D uncertain. The CDR3 totals 10 residues. Trimming cost V 2 bases and J 5 bases, with 3 bases left between them. The germline V gene has CDR1 SQVTM and CDR2 ANQGSEA. The CDR3 sequence is CSVERETQYF. In nucleotides, the CDR3 is TGCAGCGTTGAAAGGGAGACCCAGTACTTC.

The chain carries TRBV9 and TRBJ1-2, with 9 bases identical to TRBD1. Losses at the gene ends were 3 bases for V and 8 bases for J; bases not matched to a gene: 14. Germline V gene lookup returns CDR1 SGDLS and CDR2 YYNGEE. This CDR3 comprises 16 residues. CDR3: CASSAHDRGRKDGYTF. The CDR3 DNA sequence: TGTGCCAGCAGCGCCCATGACAGGGGGAGAAAGGACGGCTACACCTTC.

This clonotype was observed a handful of times. CDR3 nucleotides: TGTGCCAGCAGCGTAGTAGGCAGGGGAGCAGATGAAGCTTTCTTT. It yields the protein CASSVVGRGADEAFF. The chain is built from TRBV9 and TRBJ1-1; maybe TRBD1 (6 bases). Germline CDR1 and CDR2: SGDLS and YYNGEE. V lost 0 bases and J 7 bases, leaving 16 bases between the germline ends. The CDR3 has 15 amino acids. Full variable domain (missing parts from reference TRBV9 and TRBJ1-1): DSGVTQTPKHLITATGQRVTLRCSPRSGDLSVYWYQQSLDQGLQFLIQYYNGEERAKGNILERFSAQQFPDLHSELNLSSLELGDSALYFCASSVVGRGADEAFFGQGTRLTVV.

This clonotype was found a few times. The V call is TRBV4-1, the J call TRBJ2-1; D is undetermined. There are 13 residues in the CDR3. Germline CDR1 is MGHRA and CDR2 is YSYEKL. V was shortened by 1 base and J by 4 bases, with 5 bases between the two germline ends. CDR3 in DNA: TGCGCCAGCAGCCAAGCCTTTTACAATGAGCAGTTCTTC. Amino acid sequence: CASSQAFYNEQFF.

This clonotype was detected only a few times. CDR3 sequence reads: CASSLSDTLNQPQHF. CDR3 bases: TGTGCCAGCAGCCTCTCGGACACCCTCAATCAGCCCCAGCATTTT. The rearrangement uses TRBV28 and TRBJ1-5, with a tentative D call TRBD1 (5 bases). This CDR3 has 15 residues. The V end was cut by 6 bases, the J end by 3 bases, with 15 bases between. Germline-derived CDR1 and CDR2 are MDHEN and SYDVKM.

The sample holds a few counts of this clonotype. The genes are TRBV28 and TRBJ2-6; perhaps TRBD2 as D (6 bases). Trimming stripped 2 bases from V and 0 bases from J, with 17 bases between. Germline V CDR1 and CDR2: MDHEN, SYDVKM. The length of the CDR3 is 19 residues. CDR3 loop: CASSLDGRGRSSGANVLTF. CDR3 nucleotides: TGTGCCAGCAGTTTAGACGGGCGGGGTAGGAGCTCTGGGGCCAACGTCCTGACTTTC.

This clonotype was seen a handful of times. The V gene is TRBV6-5, the J gene TRBJ2-5, with D perhaps TRBD1 (5 bases). The CDR3 sequence is 15 residues long. V was clipped by 2 bases and J by 1 base, with 11 bases between them. Per the germline V gene, CDR1 is MNHEY and CDR2 is SVGAGI. This CDR3 reads CASSYGAGFQETQYF. As DNA, the CDR3 is TGTGCCAGCAGTTACGGGGCAGGGTTCCAAGAGACCCAGTACTTC.

This chain joins TRBV29-1 and TRBJ2-2; a possible D gene is TRBD1 (5 bases). Trimming stripped 2 bases from V and 4 bases from J, with 11 bases between. This CDR3 contains 14 residues. Germline V gene lookup returns CDR1 SQVTM and CDR2 ANQGSEA. In DNA, the CDR3 is TGCAGCGTTGAAATCAGGGTTGGCACCGGGGAGCTGTTTTTT. Its protein product is CSVEIRVGTGELFF.

This chain uses TRBV25-1 with TRBJ2-1; TRBD2 aligns across 7 bases. Trimming at V came to 4 bases and at J to 8 bases, leaving 5 bases not matched to a gene. CDR3 length: 13 residues. The germline gives CDR1 MGHDK, CDR2 SYGVNS. In nucleotides, the CDR3 is TGTGCCAGCAGTGTTGCGGGGGATGATGAGCAGTTCTTC. Residues: CASSVAGDDEQFF.

For this clonotype: Relative to the germline gene, one junction end is altered; a read error may explain this. The gene calls are TRBV19 and TRBJ2-2; 10 bases are shared with TRBD1. The germline CDR1 and CDR2 sequences are LNHDA and SQIVND (reference sequence). The CDR3 is 17 amino acids. In DNA, the CDR3 is TGTGCCAATAGTATCCCAGACAGGGGGCGCAACACCGGGGAGCTGTTTTTT. Protein: CANSIPDRGRNTGELFF.

This rearrangement joins TRBV14 to TRBJ1-2; TRBD1 matches at 8 bases. With 6 bases clipped from V and 3 bases from J, the junction kept 6 bases outside the gene matches. Germline CDR1 and CDR2: SGHDN and FVKESK. This CDR3 is 14 amino acids long. CDR3 sequence: CASRDPGQDYGYTF. DNA for the CDR3: TGTGCCAGCAGAGACCCGGGACAGGACTATGGCTACACCTTC.

This clonotype was recorded a few times. This rearrangement joins TRBV12-3 or TRBV12-4 to TRBJ2-2; D may be TRBD2 (5 bases). The length of the CDR3 is 13 residues. Trimming pared 6 bases from V and 7 bases from J, leaving 12 bases between. The CDR3 DNA sequence: TGTGCCAGCAGATCCCCTCGGGGCGGGGAGCTGTTTTTT. Encoded protein: CASRSPRGGELFF.

V usage is TRBV29-1 and J usage is TRBJ1-2; D is uncertain. This CDR3 has 11 residues. The V end was cut by 3 bases, the J end by 1 base, with 3 bases between. From germline, CDR1 is SQVTM and CDR2 ANQGSEA. CDR3: CSVENNYGYTF. The DNA of the CDR3 is TGCAGCGTTGAGAATAACTATGGCTACACCTTC. Drawing the rest from reference TRBV29-1 and TRBJ1-2, the complete variable domain is SAVISQKPSRDICQRGTSLTIQCQVDSQVTMMFWYRQQPGQSLTLIATANQGSEATYESGFVIDKFPISRPNLTFSTLTVSNMSPEDSSIYLCSVENNYGYTFGSGTRLTVV.

The chain is built from TRBV19 and TRBJ2-1; the match to TRBD2 covers 12 bases. With 5 bases clipped from V and 5 bases from J, the junction kept 10 bases outside the gene matches. The CDR3 contains 17 residues. Germline assignment: CDR1 LNHDA and CDR2 SQIVND (reference sequence). The CDR3 protein is CASSPDWTSGDHNEQFF. CDR3 in DNA: TGTGCCAGTAGTCCTGACTGGACTAGCGGGGATCACAATGAGCAGTTCTTC.

This clonotype was counted between two and nine times. The chain joins TRBV7-8 to TRBJ1-1; the D is unclear. Germline V lookup: CDR1 SGHVS, CDR2 FQNEAQ. V lost 5 bases, J lost 1 base, and 14 bases lay in between. This CDR3 has 15 residues. DNA of the CDR3: TGTGCCAGCAGCCGAGCGGGAGTCGGGAACACTGAAGCTTTCTTT. Protein: CASSRAGVGNTEAFF.

As DNA, the CDR3 is TGTGCCAGCAGTTTCGGACAGGGGGGAGCCACTGAAGCTTTCTTT. Translating gives CASSFGQGGATEAFF. The gene calls are TRBV6-5 and TRBJ1-1, with 10 bases fitting TRBD1. CDR3 length equals 15 residues. The germline V gene encodes CDR1 MNHEY and CDR2 SVGAGI. Germline trimming cut 4 bases from V and 4 bases from J; bases unmatched to any gene: 6.

The gene calls are TRBV29-1 and TRBJ1-2; D unclear. Germline V gene data show CDR1 as SQVTM and CDR2 as ANQGSEA. The CDR3 covers 13 residues. V gave up 1 base and J gave up 4 bases, with 10 bases separating them. In DNA, the CDR3 is TGCAGCGTTGAAGGGTCCGAGCTCTATGGCTACACCTTC. It translates to CSVEGSELYGYTF.

This clonotype was counted ten times or more. This chain connects TRBV7-6 to TRBJ2-3; D not resolved. The ends were cut back, 5 bases at V and 3 bases at J, with 9 bases in the middle. The CDR3 has 13 residues. Looked up from germline, CDR1 is SGHVS and CDR2 is FNYEAQ. The CDR3 is CASSLLVTDTQYF. Written as DNA, the CDR3 is TGTGCCAGCAGCCTCTTAGTTACAGATACGCAGTATTTT.